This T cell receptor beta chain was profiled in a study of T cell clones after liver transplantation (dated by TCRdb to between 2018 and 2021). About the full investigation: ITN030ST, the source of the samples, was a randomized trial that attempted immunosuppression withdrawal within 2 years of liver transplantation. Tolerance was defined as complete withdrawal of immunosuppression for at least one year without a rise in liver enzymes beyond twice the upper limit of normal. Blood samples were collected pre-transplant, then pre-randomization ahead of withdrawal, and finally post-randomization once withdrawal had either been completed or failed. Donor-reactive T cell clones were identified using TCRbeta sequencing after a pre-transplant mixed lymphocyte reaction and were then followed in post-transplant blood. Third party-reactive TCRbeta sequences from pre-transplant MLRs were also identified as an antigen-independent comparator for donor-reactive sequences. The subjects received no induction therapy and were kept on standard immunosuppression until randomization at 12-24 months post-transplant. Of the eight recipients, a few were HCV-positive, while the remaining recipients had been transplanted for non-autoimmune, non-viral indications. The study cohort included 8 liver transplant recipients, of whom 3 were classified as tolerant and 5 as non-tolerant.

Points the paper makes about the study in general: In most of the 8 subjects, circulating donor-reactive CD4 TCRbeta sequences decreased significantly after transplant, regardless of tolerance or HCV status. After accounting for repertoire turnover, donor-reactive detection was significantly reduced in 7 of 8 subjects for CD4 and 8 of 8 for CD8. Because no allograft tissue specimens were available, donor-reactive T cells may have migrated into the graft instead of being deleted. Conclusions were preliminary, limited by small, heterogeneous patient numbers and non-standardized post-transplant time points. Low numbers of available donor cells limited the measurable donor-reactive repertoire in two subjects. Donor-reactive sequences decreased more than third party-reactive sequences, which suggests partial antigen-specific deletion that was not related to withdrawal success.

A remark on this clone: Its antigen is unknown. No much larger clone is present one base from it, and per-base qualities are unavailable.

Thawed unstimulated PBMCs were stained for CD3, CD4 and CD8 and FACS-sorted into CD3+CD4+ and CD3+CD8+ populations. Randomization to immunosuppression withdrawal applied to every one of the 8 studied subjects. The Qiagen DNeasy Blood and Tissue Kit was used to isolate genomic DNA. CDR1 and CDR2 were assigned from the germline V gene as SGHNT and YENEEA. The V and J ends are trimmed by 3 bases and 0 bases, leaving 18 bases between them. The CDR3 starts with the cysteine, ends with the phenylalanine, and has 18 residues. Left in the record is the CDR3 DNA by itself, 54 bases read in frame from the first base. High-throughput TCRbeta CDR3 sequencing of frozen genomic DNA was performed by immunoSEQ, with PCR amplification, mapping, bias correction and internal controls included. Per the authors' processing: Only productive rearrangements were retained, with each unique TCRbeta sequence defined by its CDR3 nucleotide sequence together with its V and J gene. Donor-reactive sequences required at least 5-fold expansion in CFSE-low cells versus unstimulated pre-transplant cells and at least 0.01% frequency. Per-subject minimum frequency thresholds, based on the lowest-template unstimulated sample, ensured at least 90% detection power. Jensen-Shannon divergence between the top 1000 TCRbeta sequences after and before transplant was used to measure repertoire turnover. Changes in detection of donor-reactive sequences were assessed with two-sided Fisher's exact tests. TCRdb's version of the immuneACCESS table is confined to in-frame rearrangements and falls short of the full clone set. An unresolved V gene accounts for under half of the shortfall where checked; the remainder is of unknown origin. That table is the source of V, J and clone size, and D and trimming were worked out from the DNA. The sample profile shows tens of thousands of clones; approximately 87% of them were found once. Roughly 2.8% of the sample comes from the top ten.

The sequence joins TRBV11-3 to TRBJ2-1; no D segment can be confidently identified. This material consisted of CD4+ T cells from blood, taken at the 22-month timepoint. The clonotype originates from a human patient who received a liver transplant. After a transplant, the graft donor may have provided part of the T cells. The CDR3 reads CASSLSSHTRHSYNEQFF. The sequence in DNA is TGTGCCAGCAGCTTGTCCTCCCACACCAGACACTCCTACAATGAGCAGTTCTTC.